This T cell receptor (beta chain) was sequenced during a study of blood T cell repertoires in COVID-19 (dated by TCRdb to 2019 to 2021). Describing the broader study: Samples from collaborators originated in the United States, Italy and Spain and spanned both the acute and convalescent phases of COVID-19. The repertoires were made available in a free public database intended to serve as a resource for research on the immune response to SARS-CoV-2. Samples were obtained from the ongoing ImmuneRACE study (first 160 participants) and from about 1,300 subjects provided by 6 global collaborators. Where available, HLA class I and class II types were obtained from metadata supplied by the sample provider rather than from assay-based typing. Subjects who had been exposed to COVID-19, were actively infected with it, or had recovered from it provided the deeply sampled blood TCRbeta repertoires that made up the dataset. The material from the prospective study consisted of cDNA or gDNA derived from T cells, B-cell-depleted T cells, or PBMCs. Sample metadata almost always included a de-identified subject ID, COVID-19 status, age in years and sex. General findings and caveats noted by the study authors: The quantity of clinical and demographic metadata differed by source and by participant and was supplied without curation.

The germline V gene gives CDR1 as SGHAT and CDR2 as FQNNGV. From the cysteine through the phenylalanine, the CDR3 covers 14 amino acids. Just CDR3 DNA is preserved here, 42 bases in frame from base 1. V drops 1 base and J drops 4 bases, leaving 7 bases in between. Participants in the prospective study were enrolled through a virtual design, were aged 18 to 89 years, and lived in roughly 24 United States geographic areas. In the prospective study, participants were assigned to cohorts based on the clinical history participants reported in a screening survey and a study questionnaire. Mobile phlebotomists in the prospective study collected whole blood, serum and a nasopharyngeal or oropharyngeal swab from every participant. Prospective study participants could optionally give additional blood draws and questionnaires over a roughly two-month period. Prospective study blood samples were shipped either frozen or at room temperature before DNA extraction.

The immunoSEQ Assay, a bias-controlled multiplex PCR, was used to amplify TCRbeta CDR3 regions from genomic DNA. The source study handled its data this way. Within the assay, amplification of reference gene primers was used to estimate how many nucleated cells each sample contained. To quantify the absolute abundance of each unique TCRbeta CDR3 rearrangement, sequence reads were collapsed and filtered. For each sample, productive Simpson clonality was calculated as the square root of Simpson's diversity index across productive rearrangements. TCRdb re-hosts the immuneACCESS table, in-frame sequences only. Its copies lack some clones; in the studies checked, an unresolved V gene accounts for under half of them, and the cause for the rest is not known. Clonal size and the V and J genes are those of that table, whereas D and trimming came from the DNA. The sample table shows approximately 330,000 clones, and about 86% are seen once. The biggest ten clones account for roughly 4.2% of the sample.

For this clone: What antigen it recognizes has not been identified. The record has no base qualities; no much larger clone is one base away.

Sequencing was carried out using PBMCs or T cells enriched from blood (not recorded which). This sequence was found in a woman in her forties with acute COVID-19. The sequence joins TRBV11-2 to TRBJ2-2; the best D guess is TRBD2, with 6 bases matching. The CDR3 region has the sequence CASSLGTTTGELFF. Here is the DNA: TGTGCCAGCAGCTTAGGGACTACCACCGGGGAGCTGTTTTTT.